The 27 T cell receptor beta chains reported below all come from one sample, sequenced in a study of blood T cell repertoires in COVID-19. Sequencing used immunoSEQ multiplex PCR; TCRdb keeps in-frame clones, though not all of them. The sample shows around 100,000 clones, approximately 88% of them seen only once. The sample taken for sequencing was peripheral blood. Receptors originate from a woman aged 60-75 years with acute or convalescent COVID-19.

The rearrangement uses TRBV11-2 and TRBJ1-6, with 7 bases identical to TRBD1. The germline gives CDR1 SGHAT, CDR2 FQNNGV. This CDR3 spans 15 amino acids. Trimming removed 2 bases from V and 8 bases from J; junction bases left unmatched: 6. DNA for the CDR3: TGTGCCAGCAGCTTACTGGGACAGAACTATTCACCCCTCCACTTT. It specifies CASSLLGQNYSPLHF.

The J gene is TRBJ1-5, the V gene TRBV2, with 7 bases identical to TRBD1. The V segment lost 0 bases and the J segment 4 bases; nucleotides outside the gene matches: 9. This CDR3 is built from 17 residues. CDR1 and CDR2 (germline): SNHLY, FYNNEI. CDR3 sequence (DNA): TGTGCCAGCAGTGAAGCGGGGGGCCAGGGGGTTAATCAGCCCCAGCATTTT. It is translated as CASSEAGGQGVNQPQHF.

CDR3: CAISDDRGNYGYTF. CDR3 DNA: TGTGCCATCAGCGATGACAGGGGCAACTATGGCTACACCTTC. The V and J genes are TRBV10-3 and TRBJ1-2; TRBD1 aligns across 8 bases. The CDR3 extends over 14 amino acids. V trimming: 6 bases; J trimming: 2 bases; junction bases outside the gene matches: 5. CDR1 and CDR2 (germline): ENHRY, SYGVKD.

The chain uses TRBV28 and TRBJ2-5, with 7 bases matching TRBD1. Germline V gives CDR1 MDHEN, CDR2 SYDVKM. The CDR3 contains 15 residues. V lost 3 bases, J lost 7 bases, and 11 bases stayed unmatched. The CDR3 region is CASSLTGNTRGTQYF. Written as DNA, the CDR3 is TGTGCCAGCAGTTTGACAGGGAACACAAGAGGGACCCAGTACTTC.

V gene TRBV7-9 combines with J gene TRBJ1-1; 11 nucleotides align to TRBD1. The CDR3 runs to 15 residues. The J segment lost 3 bases and the V segment lost 5 bases, leaving 5 bases of the junction unmatched. Per the germline V gene, CDR1 is SEHNR and CDR2 is FQNEAQ (reference sequence). In nucleotides, the CDR3 is TGTGCCAGCAGCCCCGGACAGGGGGCCGACACTGAAGCTTTCTTT. This sequence encodes CASSPGQGADTEAFF.

The V gene is TRBV9, the J gene TRBJ2-5; possible D gene TRBD1, 6 bases. Looked up from germline, CDR1 is SGDLS and CDR2 is YYNGEE. The germline V and J ends were trimmed by 4 bases and 5 bases, with 15 bases remaining between them. The CDR3 runs to 14 residues. The CDR3 DNA sequence: TGTGCCAGCAGCCTTAACAGGGAATGGGAGACCCAGTACTTC. Protein: CASSLNREWETQYF.

The chain carries TRBV4-2 and TRBJ1-5, with 8 bases lining up with TRBD1. The CDR3 has 16 residues. V lost 2 bases and J lost 7; bases outside the gene matches: 10. CDR1 and CDR2 from the germline V gene are LGHNA and YNFKEQ. CDR3 loop: CASSQIYRGVRQPQHF. As DNA, the CDR3 is TGTGCCAGCAGCCAAATATACAGGGGGGTCCGCCAGCCCCAGCATTTT.

The chain has TRBV4-2 and TRBJ2-2, with TRBD2 matching over 9 bases. CDR3 length: 17 amino acids. V shed 1 base, J shed 5 bases, and the junction held 8 bases outside the gene matches. Germline V gene lookup returns CDR1 LGHNA and CDR2 YNFKEQ. CDR3 sequence: CASSQGLAASSTGELFF. DNA for the CDR3: TGTGCCAGCAGCCAAGGACTAGCGGCCTCTTCTACCGGGGAGCTGTTTTTT.

The V call is TRBV5-1, the J call TRBJ2-3, with D hard to call. Germline V CDR1 and CDR2: SGHRS, YFSETQ. The ends were cut back, 5 bases at V and 1 base at J, with 14 bases in the middle. This CDR3 comprises 15 residues. The DNA for the CDR3 is TGCGCCAGCAGACTTGACCCCCGGGGCACAGATACGCAGTATTTT. It specifies CASRLDPRGTDTQYF.

The V gene is TRBV24-1, the J gene TRBJ2-1; the match to TRBD1 covers 12 bases. This CDR3 region has 15 residues. The V gene end was trimmed by 7 bases and the J gene end by 9 bases; junction bases not matched to a gene: 9. Germline V gene sequence: CDR1 KGHDR, CDR2 SFDVKD. CDR3 in DNA: TGTGCCACCAGCAAGGGACAGGGGGCAATATTTGAGCAGTTCTTC. Translation gives CATSKGQGAIFEQFF.

The chain joins TRBV7-6 to TRBJ2-7, with a tentative D call TRBD2 (5 bases). This CDR3 comprises 18 residues. The germline CDR1 and CDR2 sequences are SGHVS and FNYEAQ. V lost 2 bases, J lost 2 bases, and 22 bases lay in between. The chain's CDR3 is CASSLKDGAAAQTYEQYF. The CDR3 DNA sequence: TGTGCCAGCAGCTTAAAGGACGGAGCGGCAGCTCAAACCTACGAGCAGTACTTC.

This rearrangement joins TRBV28 to TRBJ1-1, with 8 bases lining up with TRBD1. After removal of 2 bases from V and 4 bases from J, the junction contained 12 bases not matched to a gene. The length of the CDR3 is 17 residues. In germline, CDR1 is MDHEN, CDR2 SYDVKM. The CDR3 here is CASSLMGPQGASTEAFF. The CDR3 coding sequence is TGTGCCAGCAGTTTAATGGGCCCGCAGGGGGCGAGCACTGAAGCTTTCTTT.

The J gene is TRBJ2-1, the V gene TRBV10-3, with TRBD1 identical over 9 bases. With V trimmed by 7 bases and J by 10 bases, 8 bases remained unmatched. The CDR3 covers 13 residues. Germline-derived CDR1 and CDR2 are ENHRY and SYGVKD. CDR3 loop: CAITVTGGGEQFF. The CDR3 coding sequence is TGTGCCATCACCGTAACAGGGGGCGGGGAGCAGTTCTTC.

The chain links TRBV28 to TRBJ1-2; 8 positions match TRBD1. Germline CDR1 reads MDHEN; CDR2 reads SYDVKM. J lost 5 bases, V lost 5 bases, and 10 bases had no gene match. CDR3 length: 15 residues. CDR3 sequence reads: CASSPSDRVLYGYTF. The CDR3 coding sequence is TGTGCCAGCAGTCCATCGGACAGGGTCCTTTATGGCTACACCTTC.

V usage is TRBV19 and J usage is TRBJ2-3, with D uncertain. Trimming removed 1 base at V and 8 bases at J, with 13 bases between. There are 14 residues in the CDR3. Per the germline V gene, CDR1 is LNHDA and CDR2 is SQIVND (reference sequence). The CDR3 DNA reads TGTGCCAGTAGTATAGTGGCCCGCTCGGGTACGCAGTATTTT. Amino acid sequence: CASSIVARSGTQYF.

The chain recombines TRBV6-5 with TRBJ1-1; 9 bases align to TRBD1. This CDR3 comprises 15 residues. V lost 0 bases, J lost 3 bases, and 2 bases stayed unmatched. Germline V gives CDR1 MNHEY, CDR2 SVGAGI. This CDR3 is CASSYSDRGYTEAFF. The CDR3 nucleotides are TGTGCCAGCAGTTACTCCGACAGGGGGTACACTGAAGCTTTCTTT.

The J gene is TRBJ2-1, the V gene TRBV2; TRBD1 matches 9 bases. The CDR3 consists of 15 residues. Per germline, CDR1 SNHLY and CDR2 FYNNEI. V was clipped by 7 bases and J by 5 bases; unmatched bases: 9. The CDR3 DNA reads TGTGCCAGCAACCAACCGGGACAGGGCAACAATGAGCAGTTCTTC. As protein: CASNQPGQGNNEQFF.

The V call is TRBV29-1, the J call TRBJ2-7; 11 bases align to TRBD2. This CDR3 comprises 13 residues. CDR1 and CDR2 (germline): SQVTM, ANQGSEA. The J segment lost 1 base and the V segment lost 7 bases, leaving 3 bases of the junction unmatched. The CDR3 region has the DNA TGCAGCGGAACTAGCGGGAGTTCCTACGAGCAGTACTTC. This encodes CSGTSGSSYEQYF.

The sample holds a few counts of this clone. The chain links TRBV28 to TRBJ2-3, with 9 bases identical to TRBD1. Germline CDR1 reads MDHEN; CDR2 reads SYDVKM. J was trimmed by 5 bases and V by 5 bases; bases with no gene match: 14. The CDR3 spans 17 residues. CDR3 sequence (DNA): TGTGCCAGCAGTCGAATCCCGGGACAGGGTTTTCAAGATACGCAGTATTTT. It codes for CASSRIPGQGFQDTQYF.

V usage is TRBV12-3 or TRBV12-4 and J usage is TRBJ2-1; possibly TRBD2 for D (5 bases). The V and J ends lost 6 bases and 10 bases respectively, with 13 bases between them. This CDR3 comprises 12 residues. The CDR3 reads CASRPLSGEQFF. The CDR3 DNA reads as TGTGCCAGCAGGCCCCTTTCGGGAGAGCAGTTCTTC.

The gene calls are TRBV2 and TRBJ2-1, with D possibly being TRBD2 (6 bases). The CDR3 runs 14 residues. Trimming took 0 bases from V and 16 from J, leaving 19 bases between them. Germline V gene data show CDR1 as SNHLY and CDR2 as FYNNEI. The DNA for the CDR3 is TGTGCCAGCAGTGAAGCCGGCGGAGGCTTGGGGGGTTTCTTC. This sequence encodes CASSEAGGGLGGFF. The full variable domain, completed using reference TRBV2 and TRBJ2-1, is EPEVTQTPSHQVTQMGQEVILRCVPISNHLYFYWYRQILGQKVEFLVSFYNNEISEKSEIFDDQFSVERPDGSNFTLKIRSTKLEDSAMYFCASSEAGGGLGGFFGPGTRLTVL.

The chain joins TRBV5-5 to TRBJ1-4; D remains unclear. This CDR3 comprises 15 residues. V shed 4 bases and J shed 5 bases, with 15 bases lying between them. CDR1 SGHKS and CDR2 YYEKEE come from the germline V gene (reference sequence). This chain's CDR3 is CASSRWEQGNEKLFF. Written as DNA, the CDR3 is TGTGCCAGCAGCAGGTGGGAGCAAGGAAATGAAAAACTGTTTTTT. Complete variable domain (other parts from reference TRBV5-5 and TRBJ1-4): DAGVTQSPTHLIKTRGQQVTLRCSPISGHKSVSWYQQVLGQGPQFIFQYYEKEERGRGNFPDRFSARQFPNYSSELNVNALLLGDSALYLCASSRWEQGNEKLFFGSGTQLSVL.

This clone was detected only once. The chain is built from TRBV28 and TRBJ1-6, with 7 bases that match TRBD1. CDR3 length: 17 residues. J lost 0 bases, V lost 3 bases, and 5 bases had no gene match. Looked up from germline, CDR1 is MDHEN and CDR2 is SYDVKM. This CDR3 is CASSFSRGSSYNSPLHF. For the CDR3, the DNA is TGTGCCAGCAGTTTCAGCAGGGGGAGCTCCTATAATTCACCCCTCCACTTT.

This clone was counted a single time. This chain connects TRBV9 to TRBJ1-5; D ambiguous. The CDR3 runs to 14 residues. The V end was cut by 0 bases, the J end by 4 bases, with 8 bases between. Germline values: CDR1 SGDLS, CDR2 YYNGEE. The CDR3 loop reads CASSVGVANQPQHF. In DNA form, the CDR3 reads TGTGCCAGCAGCGTAGGGGTAGCTAATCAGCCCCAGCATTTT. Full variable domain (rest looked up from reference TRBV9 and TRBJ1-5): DSGVTQTPKHLITATGQRVTLRCSPRSGDLSVYWYQQSLDQGLQFLIQYYNGEERAKGNILERFSAQQFPDLHSELNLSSLELGDSALYFCASSVGVANQPQHFGDGTRLSIL.

The chain couples TRBV29-1 to TRBJ1-1; D is unclear. Trimming removed 7 bases from V and 1 base from J, with 13 bases in between. This CDR3 has 13 amino acids. CDR1 SQVTM and CDR2 ANQGSEA come from the germline V gene. The CDR3 sequence: CSALRQRNTEAFF. DNA of the CDR3: TGCAGCGCCCTTCGACAAAGGAACACTGAAGCTTTCTTT.

The chain carries TRBV19 and TRBJ2-5; D is perhaps TRBD1 (6 bases). Looked up from germline, CDR1 is LNHDA and CDR2 is SQIVND (reference sequence). This CDR3 region has 13 residues. Deletions cut 4 bases from V and 5 bases from J, with 11 bases between. The CDR3 nucleotides read TGTGCCAGTAGTAGGGGGCGCAAGGAGACCCAGTACTTC. Translation: CASSRGRKETQYF. The full variable domain, its missing parts supplied by reference TRBV19 and TRBJ2-5, is DGGITQSPKYLFRKEGQNVTLSCEQNLNHDAMYWYRQDPGQGLRLIYYSQIVNDFQKGDIAEGYSVSREKKESFPLTVTSAQKNPTAFYLCASSRGRKETQYFGPGTRLLVL.

The CDR3 region is CASSGMGGPTEAFF. The CDR3 DNA follows: TGTGCCAGCAGCGGGATGGGGGGGCCCACTGAAGCTTTCTTT. The chain carries TRBV9 and TRBJ1-1; the D gene is possibly TRBD1 (6 bases). CDR1 is SGDLS, CDR2 YYNGEE, per germline. There are 14 residues in the CDR3. Trimming took 3 bases from V and 4 from J, leaving 13 bases between them.